The 14 T cell receptor beta chains listed next were all sequenced from one sample in a study of shared clonotypes between healthy human individuals (dated by TCRdb to the early 2020s). The method behind the library was the immunoSEQ multiplex PCR assay. The source is immuneACCESS, and TCRdb retained only in-frame sequences with V and J called. Part of the clones is not carried over; for the studies checked, unresolved V genes explain less than half of this, and the remainder is unexplained. The table for this sample lists over 2 million clones; less than 95% of them were counted only once. The ten most abundant clones make up 0.37% of the sample. Specimen: naive CD4+ T cells from PBMCs. Interpreted using the paper, the cell subset or site label stands for: CD45RA+ positively selected. These receptors were collected from a young man in good health. Some clones in this sample may be carry-over from other donors' samples.

This clone has more than one count but fewer than ten. Other DNA sequences in this sample translate to the same CDR3. V is TRBV5-4 and J is TRBJ1-2, with D hard to call. Per the germline V gene, CDR1 is SGHNT and CDR2 is YYREEE (reference sequence). The CDR3 sequence is 13 residues long. V lost 0 bases and J 2 bases, leaving 5 bases between the germline ends. Here the CDR3 reads CASSLGENYGYTF. CDR3 sequence (DNA): TGTGCCAGCAGCTTGGGAGAGAACTATGGCTACACCTTC.

The rearrangement joins TRBV9 to TRBJ1-3; D is perhaps TRBD1 (5 bases). The CDR3 totals 17 residues. Looked up from germline, CDR1 is SGDLS and CDR2 is YYNGEE. The V end lost 0 bases, the J end lost 0 bases, and 13 bases lay between the germline ends. CDR3 loop: CASSVAGTGLSGNTIYF. As DNA, the CDR3 is TGTGCCAGCAGCGTAGCTGGGACGGGGCTCTCTGGAAACACCATATATTTT.

J is TRBJ2-3 and V is TRBV7-8; TRBD2 matches at 7 bases. CDR1 is SGHVS and CDR2 is FQNEAQ in the germline V gene. The V and J ends lost 5 bases and 5 bases, in that order; junction bases with no gene match: 7. This CDR3 region has 14 residues. CDR3 DNA: TGTGCCAGCAGCGCCAGGGAGGGAAGAGATACGCAGTATTTT. Protein: CASSAREGRDTQYF.

This chain uses TRBV7-2 with TRBJ2-7; D is possibly TRBD1 or TRBD2 (5 bases each). Per germline, CDR1 SGHTA and CDR2 FQGNSA. Trimming cost V 7 bases and J 5 bases, with 18 bases left between them. The CDR3 contains 14 residues. As DNA, the CDR3 is TGTGCCAGCATCGGCGACGGGGTGGGGCACGAGCAGTACTTC. Protein: CASIGDGVGHEQYF.

V is TRBV4-1 and J is TRBJ1-6; D call uncertain. V lost 1 base to trimming and J lost 5 bases, with 15 bases between them. CDR3 length: 17 residues. The germline V gene encodes CDR1 MGHRA and CDR2 YSYEKL. The CDR3 here is CASSQVFWGSNNSPLHF. The CDR3 coding sequence is TGCGCCAGCAGCCAAGTATTTTGGGGTAGTAATAATTCACCCCTCCACTTT.

This clone was seen a handful of times. The chain uses TRBV5-1 and TRBJ2-3, with 7 bases fitting TRBD1. Germline CDR1 is SGHRS and CDR2 is YFSETQ. CDR3 length: 11 amino acids. Trimming at V came to 4 bases and at J to 11 bases, leaving 4 bases not matched to a gene. CDR3 DNA: TGCGCCAGCAGCAAGGACAGGAAGCAGTATTTT. It translates to CASSKDRKQYF.

The chain carries TRBV5-8 and TRBJ1-1; TRBD1 aligns across 9 bases. Germline loops: CDR1 SGHTS, CDR2 YDEGEE. CDR3 length: 17 residues. The V gene end was trimmed by 4 bases and the J gene end by 3 bases; junction bases not matched to a gene: 13. CDR3 bases: TGTGCCAGCAGCCCCGCGAGAAGGGGACAGGGACACACTGAAGCTTTCTTT. Protein: CASSPARRGQGHTEAFF.

Points on this clone: Within the sample, other DNA sequences also encode this same CDR3. V and J are TRBV19 and TRBJ2-7; 9 nucleotides align to TRBD1. Unmatched junction bases numbered 4, after V lost 5 bases and J lost 2 bases. Per the germline V gene, CDR1 is LNHDA and CDR2 is SQIVND (reference sequence). The CDR3 consists of 14 residues. The chain's CDR3 is CASSSGQGPYEQYF. CDR3 DNA sequence: TGTGCCAGTAGTTCAGGACAGGGGCCCTACGAGCAGTACTTC.

The chain carries TRBV30 and TRBJ2-7; the match to TRBD1 covers 7 bases. With V trimmed by 5 bases and J by 2 bases, 3 bases remained unmatched. Germline values: CDR1 GTSNPN, CDR2 SVGIG (reference sequence). This CDR3 region has 12 residues. CDR3 in DNA: TGTGCCTGGGGGACAGTAACCTACGAGCAGTACTTC. Its protein is CAWGTVTYEQYF. The variable domain in full, with the rest retrieved from reference TRBV30 and TRBJ2-7, is SQTIHQWPATLVQPVGSPLSLECTVEGTSNPNLYWYRQAAGRGLQLLFYSVGIGQISSEVPQNLSASRPQDRQFILSSKKLLLSDSGFYLCAWGTVTYEQYFGPGTRLTVT.

V gene TRBV5-3 combines with J gene TRBJ1-6, with 8 bases matching TRBD1. TRBV5-3 is sorted into the ORF group, with uncertain function. The J segment lost 7 bases and the V segment lost 4 bases, leaving 13 bases of the junction unmatched. This CDR3 spans 17 amino acids. The CDR3 loop reads CARSRFGRTGKNSPLHF. The CDR3 DNA sequence: TGTGCCAGAAGCCGCTTTGGTCGGACAGGGAAAAATTCACCCCTCCACTTT.

This sequence joins TRBV6-1 and TRBJ2-3; TRBD2 aligns across 13 bases. V lost 5 bases to trimming and J lost 8 bases; unmatched junction nucleotides: 4. The germline CDR1 and CDR2 sequences are MNHNS and SASEGT. CDR3 length: 14 residues. The CDR3 spells CASSTGTSGATQYF. The CDR3 DNA is TGTGCCAGCAGTACCGGGACTAGCGGGGCTACGCAGTATTTT.

Of note for this clone: At one end the junction does not follow the germline gene, possibly because of a read error. The chain is built from TRBV20-1 and TRBJ2-5, with unresolved D. This CDR3 is 11 amino acids long. The germline V gene has CDR1 DFQATT and CDR2 SNEGSKA (reference sequence). CDR3 loop: CSARPQEAQYF. The CDR3 bases are TGCAGTGCTAGACCACAAGAGGCCCAGTACTTC.

The rearrangement links TRBV10-3 to TRBJ2-1; the match to TRBD2 covers 12 bases. The germline gives CDR1 ENHRY, CDR2 SYGVKD. Trimming at V came to 7 bases and at J to 5 bases, leaving 15 bases not matched to a gene. This CDR3 is built from 18 residues. CDR3 sequence reads: CAITMASGRALKNNEQFF. CDR3 DNA sequence: TGTGCCATCACAATGGCTAGCGGGAGGGCCTTGAAGAACAATGAGCAGTTCTTC.

The rearrangement joins TRBV4-2 to TRBJ2-3; D is perhaps TRBD1 (5 bases). Germline lookup yields CDR1 LGHNA and CDR2 YNFKEQ. Trimming took 0 bases from V and 4 from J, leaving 14 bases between them. The CDR3 loop spans 16 amino acids. This CDR3 is CASSQEGQGSPDTQYF. CDR3 sequence (DNA): TGTGCCAGCAGCCAAGAAGGGCAGGGAAGCCCAGATACGCAGTATTTT.